The 20 T cell receptor beta chains listed next were all sequenced from one sample in a study of breast tumors, draining lymph nodes, adjacent tissues. Breast cancer patients provided tissue from their axillary draining lymph nodes. TCRdb analysed the multiplex PCR reads with MiXCR anew, one entry per CDR3 protein. The sample shows around 290,000 distinct CDR3 sequences, 30% to 35% of them seen only once. Sequencing used axillary lymph node tissue. These receptors originate from a female donor with breast cancer. Some clones in this sample may be carry-over from other donors' samples.

This clonotype appeared many times. V and J are TRBV5-6 and TRBJ1-5, with 9 positions matching TRBD1. With V trimmed by 0 bases and J by 5 bases, 3 bases remained unmatched. Germline loops: CDR1 SGHDT, CDR2 YYEEEE. This CDR3 is 15 amino acids long. CDR3 sequence (DNA): TGTGCCAGCAGCTTGGGGGACAGGGACGATCAGCCCCAGCATTTT. Its protein is CASSLGDRDDQPQHF.

The chain has TRBV5-4 and TRBJ1-2; D gene ambiguous. V shed 3 bases and J shed 0 bases, with 12 bases lying between them. The CDR3 spans 15 residues. CDR1 and CDR2 (germline): SGHNT, YYREEE (reference sequence). In DNA form, the CDR3 reads TGTGCCAGCAGCTCGCCGAGGGAGGCTAACTATGGCTACACCTTC. It is translated as CASSSPREANYGYTF. The full variable domain, in which reference TRBV5-4 and TRBJ1-2 provide the parts outside the CDR3, is ETGVTQSPTHLIKTRGQQVTLRCSSQSGHNTVSWYQQALGQGPQFIFQYYREEENGRGNFPPRFSGLQFPNYSSELNVNALELDDSALYLCASSSPREANYGYTFGSGTRLTVV.

The chain uses TRBV7-2 and TRBJ1-1; 7 bases are a match to TRBD1. The CDR3 has 15 amino acids. Germline assignment: CDR1 SGHTA and CDR2 FQGNSA. The J segment lost 4 bases and the V segment lost 3 bases, leaving 8 bases of the junction unmatched. The CDR3: CASSFGQDPSTEAFF. DNA for the CDR3: TGTGCCAGCAGCTTCGGACAGGACCCTAGCACTGAAGCTTTCTTT.

Concerning this clonotype itself: Mismatch with germline at one junction end may stem from a read error. The V call is TRBV6-6, the J call TRBJ1-4; D gene unclear. CDR1 is MNHNY and CDR2 is SVGAGI in the germline V gene (reference sequence). The CDR3 has 14 amino acids. In DNA, the CDR3 is TGTGCCAGCAGCCGACGGGTGTTCAATGAGAAACTGCTTTTT. Protein: CASSRRVFNEKLLF.

This clonotype was recorded at least ten times. V and J are TRBV7-9 and TRBJ2-1; 12 bases align to TRBD2. Germline loops: CDR1 SEHNR, CDR2 FQNEAQ (reference sequence). V gave up 5 bases and J gave up 7 bases; unmatched junction bases: 9. The CDR3 is made up of 16 amino acids. The CDR3 sequence is CASSGSTSGRRNEQFF. CDR3 DNA sequence: TGTGCCAGCAGCGGAAGTACTAGCGGGAGGCGTAATGAGCAGTTCTTC. Full variable domain (remainder filled in from reference TRBV7-9 and TRBJ2-1): DTGVSQNPRHKITKRGQNVTFRCDPISEHNRLYWYRQTLGQGPEFLTYFQNEAQLEKSRLLSDRFSAERPKGSFSTLEIQRTEQGDSAMYLCASSGSTSGRRNEQFFGPGTRLTVL.

Many counts were recorded for this clonotype. The chain employs TRBV11-2 and TRBJ2-3, with D perhaps assigned TRBD1 or TRBD2 (5 bases each). The CDR3 totals 15 residues. Germline CDR1 is SGHAT and CDR2 is FQNNGV. The V end lost 5 bases, the J end lost 2 bases, and 14 bases lay between the germline ends. CDR3 residues: CASSQAGGSTDTQYF. In DNA, the CDR3 is TGTGCCAGCAGCCAAGCTGGGGGATCCACAGATACGCAGTATTTT.

The V call is TRBV15, the J call TRBJ1-5; D ambiguous. Germline CDR1 LNHNV, CDR2 YYDKDF (reference sequence). V lost 1 base, J lost 11 bases, and 9 bases lay in between. The CDR3 is made up of 12 amino acids. CDR3 loop: CATSRVGETQHF. In nucleotides, the CDR3 is TGTGCCACCAGCAGAGTTGGGGAGACCCAGCATTTT.

The V and J genes are TRBV7-9 and TRBJ2-3; 10 nucleotides match TRBD2. Germline-derived CDR1 and CDR2 are SEHNR and FQNEAQ (reference sequence). V lost 7 bases and J lost 5; bases outside the gene matches: 9. This CDR3 contains 15 residues. In DNA, the CDR3 is TGTGCCAGCACCCAACTAGCGGGAAGGCGAGATACGCAGTATTTT. Residues: CASTQLAGRRDTQYF. Full variable domain (missing parts from reference TRBV7-9 and TRBJ2-3): DTGVSQNPRHKITKRGQNVTFRCDPISEHNRLYWYRQTLGQGPEFLTYFQNEAQLEKSRLLSDRFSAERPKGSFSTLEIQRTEQGDSAMYLCASTQLAGRRDTQYFGPGTRLTVL.

Many counts were recorded for this clonotype. This chain uses TRBV9 with TRBJ2-5; D could derive from TRBD1 or TRBD2 (5 bases each). The CDR3 sequence is 14 residues long. The V end lost 0 bases, the J end lost 3 bases, and 9 bases lay between the germline ends. Germline CDR1 SGDLS, CDR2 YYNGEE. CDR3 in amino acids: CASSVARGEETQYF. The DNA for the CDR3 is TGTGCCAGCAGCGTAGCAAGAGGGGAAGAGACCCAGTACTTC.

Regarding this clonotype: At one boundary the junction diverges from the germline segment, which might be a read error. The chain carries TRBV28 and TRBJ2-7; D unclear. This CDR3 contains 12 residues. Germline CDR1 MDHEN, CDR2 SYDVKM. The CDR3 DNA sequence: TGCGCCAGCAATGATGATCACTACGAGCAGTACTTC. This encodes CASNDDHYEQYF.

V gene TRBV5-1 combines with J gene TRBJ1-1; perhaps TRBD1 as D (6 bases). CDR3 size: 14 residues. Germline loops: CDR1 SGHRS, CDR2 YFSETQ. The V gene lost 3 bases and the J gene lost 3 bases, with 12 bases spanning the gap. For the CDR3, the DNA is TGCGCCAGCAGCTCTGGGGGGCTGGACACTGAAGCTTTCTTT. Translated: CASSSGGLDTEAFF.

This clonotype was seen at least ten times. The chain links TRBV6-5 to TRBJ2-3; 7 bases are a match to TRBD1. The CDR3 contains 14 residues. The trim removed 2 bases at V and 2 bases at J, leaving 1 base unmatched. The germline gives CDR1 MNHEY, CDR2 SVGAGI. CDR3 coding DNA: TGTGCCAGCAGTTACGACAGGGCCACAGATACGCAGTATTTT. Its translation: CASSYDRATDTQYF.

There are many counts of this clonotype. J is TRBJ1-4 and V is TRBV20-1; tentative D call: TRBD1 (5 bases). This CDR3 comprises 16 residues. The germline V and J ends were trimmed by 0 bases and 3 bases, with 14 bases remaining between them. Per the germline V gene, CDR1 is DFQATT and CDR2 is SNEGSKA (reference sequence). The CDR3 loop reads CSARDLAGRANEKLFF. The CDR3, as DNA: TGCAGTGCTAGAGATTTGGCAGGGCGAGCTAATGAAAAACTGTTTTTT.

This clonotype was detected many times. This chain joins TRBV9 and TRBJ2-3; 9 bases align to TRBD2. J lost 5 bases, V lost 0 bases, and 4 bases had no gene match. The V gene's germline CDR1 is SGDLS and CDR2 YYNGEE. The CDR3 sequence is 15 residues long. The CDR3 sequence is CASSVGGLARDTQYF. The CDR3 nucleotides are TGTGCCAGCAGCGTAGGGGGACTAGCCCGAGATACGCAGTATTTT.

A single count supports this clonotype. This chain uses TRBV12-3 or TRBV12-4 with TRBJ1-1; D is unclear. The CDR3 covers 15 residues. The V and J ends lost 4 bases and 8 bases respectively, with 20 bases between them. The CDR3 DNA reads TGTGCCAGCAGTTCGCGACGTCGCGGGGTCTCCGAAGCTTTCTTT. Encoded protein: CASSSRRRGVSEAFF.

This clonotype was observed many times. The gene calls are TRBV4-3 and TRBJ2-3; D is possibly TRBD2 (6 bases). Germline values: CDR1 LGHNA, CDR2 YSLEER. CDR3 length: 15 amino acids. V was trimmed by 1 base and J by 1 base, leaving 9 bases between them. CDR3 sequence: CASSQAGARTDTQYF. Written as DNA, the CDR3 is TGCGCCAGCAGCCAAGCGGGAGCACGCACAGATACGCAGTATTTT.

The sample holds a few counts of this clonotype. The chain is built from TRBV5-1 and TRBJ1-3; TRBD1 matches at 7 bases. V dropped 2 bases and J dropped 4; count of bases not matched to a gene: 12. CDR1 is SGHRS, CDR2 YFSETQ, per germline. This CDR3 region has 17 residues. CDR3 residues: CASSLPGQTDSGNTIYF. The CDR3 DNA reads TGCGCCAGCAGCTTACCGGGACAGACCGACTCCGGAAACACCATATATTTT.

This clonotype was seen repeatedly, ten times or more. V gene TRBV9 combines with J gene TRBJ2-2; 10 bases match TRBD2. The CDR3 has 16 amino acids. V gave up 1 base and J gave up 3 bases; unmatched junction bases: 3. Germline V lookup: CDR1 SGDLS, CDR2 YYNGEE. CDR3 bases: TGTGCCAGCAGCGTACTAGCGGGAGACGACACCGGGGAGCTGTTTTTT. This translates into CASSVLAGDDTGELFF.

Points on this clonotype: The junction departs from germline at one end; a sequencing error may be responsible. This chain uses TRBV5-1 with TRBJ2-3, with D unclear. The CDR3 length is 11 residues. In germline, CDR1 is SGHRS, CDR2 YFSETQ. CDR3 nucleotides: TGCGTCAGCAGCTCTTTATATACGCAGTATTTT. Its protein product is CVSSSLYTQYF.

The chain employs TRBV6-5 and TRBJ2-7; 10 bases agree with TRBD1. This CDR3 spans 14 amino acids. Looked up from germline, CDR1 is MNHEY and CDR2 is SVGAGI. J lost 7 bases, V lost 8 bases, and 11 bases had no gene match. CDR3 amino acids: CASGPGTGVGEQYF. Here the CDR3 DNA reads TGTGCCAGCGGACCCGGGACAGGGGTTGGGGAGCAGTACTTC.